Following are 32 T cell receptor beta chains from one sample sequenced in a study of CD8 T cells in ankylosing spondylitis. TCRdb passed the 5' RACE reads through MiXCR, listing each CDR3 protein once. Among around 150,000 distinct CDR3 sequences listed, approximately 16% were seen once. Sequencing was performed on blood, either unsorted or a sorted T cell fraction (not recorded which). These receptor sequences come from a male donor with ankylosing spondylitis or in good health (not recorded which).

This clonotype turned up a few times. This rearrangement joins TRBV9 to TRBJ2-1; D might be TRBD2 (5 bases). The V gene's germline CDR1 is SGDLS and CDR2 YYNGEE. Trimming removed 0 bases from V and 3 bases from J, with 10 bases in between. The CDR3 runs 15 residues. This CDR3 reads CASSVGISDYNEQFF. The CDR3 DNA reads as TGTGCCAGCAGCGTAGGTATTAGCGACTACAATGAGCAGTTCTTC. Full variable domain (missing parts from reference TRBV9 and TRBJ2-1): DSGVTQTPKHLITATGQRVTLRCSPRSGDLSVYWYQQSLDQGLQFLIQYYNGEERAKGNILERFSAQQFPDLHSELNLSSLELGDSALYFCASSVGISDYNEQFFGPGTRLTVL.

The table lists this clonotype with many counts. CDR3 in amino acids: CSARYTGGGRRVVEQFF. DNA for the CDR3: TGCAGTGCTAGATACACTGGGGGCGGGAGGAGGGTAGTTGAGCAGTTCTTC. This chain connects TRBV20-1 to TRBJ2-1, with 8 bases fitting TRBD2. The germline V gene has CDR1 DFQATT and CDR2 SNEGSKA (reference sequence). V dropped 2 bases and J dropped 9; count of bases not matched to a gene: 18. The CDR3 sequence is 17 residues long.

The J gene is TRBJ2-3, the V gene TRBV5-6; 11 bases are shared with TRBD2. The J segment lost 0 bases and the V segment lost 4 bases, leaving 4 bases of the junction unmatched. The CDR3 extends over 16 amino acids. Germline CDR1 SGHDT, CDR2 YYEEEE. As DNA, the CDR3 is TGTGCCAGCAGCACTAGCGGGAGTAGGAGCACAGATACGCAGTATTTT. This sequence encodes CASSTSGSRSTDTQYF.

This sequence joins TRBV19 and TRBJ2-1; 7 positions agree with TRBD1. Germline CDR1 LNHDA, CDR2 SQIVND (reference sequence). Trimming at V came to 6 bases and at J to 7 bases, leaving 24 bases not matched to a gene. There are 19 residues in the CDR3. CDR3 in amino acids: CASSRGQAPGPGGRNEQFF. The CDR3 region has the DNA TGTGCCAGTAGCCGAGGACAGGCTCCGGGACCCGGCGGGCGAAATGAGCAGTTCTTC.

A note on this clonotype: The junction differs from germline at one of its ends, possibly a read error. The CDR3 DNA reads TGTGCCAGCTGCCAGGGACAGGGGGGATACTACGAGCAGTACTTC. Protein sequence: CASCQGQGGYYEQYF. The chain is built from TRBV3-1 and TRBJ2-7, with TRBD1 matching over 11 bases. The CDR3 runs 15 residues. Germline CDR1 LGHDT, CDR2 YNNKEL (reference sequence).

In its sample, this clonotype was seen many times. The chain recombines TRBV2 with TRBJ2-2; 11 nucleotides align to TRBD2. The J segment lost 4 bases and the V segment lost 6 bases, leaving 4 bases of the junction unmatched. This CDR3 has 15 amino acids. The germline V gene encodes CDR1 SNHLY and CDR2 FYNNEI. The CDR3 here is CASRPGLAVTGELFF. CDR3 bases: TGTGCCAGCAGGCCGGGACTAGCGGTCACCGGGGAGCTGTTTTTT.

As concerns this clonotype: The final CDR3 position lacks the conserved phenylalanine or tryptophan, pointing to a likely read error. The J gene is TRBJ2-1, the V gene TRBV7-8, with 8 nucleotides matching TRBD2. Germline V lookup: CDR1 SGHVS, CDR2 FQNEAQ. V shed 6 bases, J shed 0 bases, and the junction held 4 bases outside the gene matches. This CDR3 contains 15 residues. CDR3 bases: TGTGCCAGCAGACTAGCGGTGAGCTCCTACAATGAGCAGTTCCTC. This translates into CASRLAVSSYNEQFL.

This clonotype was detected ten times or more. Here the CDR3 reads CASSVGPGTGNTEAFF. DNA for the CDR3: TGTGCCAGCAGCGTAGGTCCGGGGACAGGGAACACTGAAGCTTTCTTT. The chain uses TRBV9 and TRBJ1-1, with TRBD1 identical over 8 bases. J was trimmed by 1 base and V by 0 bases; bases with no gene match: 5. This CDR3 has 16 residues. Germline V gene data show CDR1 as SGDLS and CDR2 as YYNGEE.

This clonotype occurred a few times. This sequence joins TRBV7-9 and TRBJ1-5; no clear D. There are 14 residues in the CDR3. Germline values: CDR1 SEHNR, CDR2 FQNEAQ (reference sequence). Trimming removed 5 bases at V and 4 bases at J, with 12 bases between. CDR3 sequence reads: CASSLDSFNQPQHF. CDR3 in DNA: TGTGCCAGCAGCCTGGACTCCTTTAATCAGCCCCAGCATTTT.

V gene TRBV7-2 combines with J gene TRBJ2-1; D may correspond to TRBD1 or TRBD2 (5 bases each). V was trimmed by 8 bases and J by 1 base, leaving 12 bases between them. CDR1 is SGHTA and CDR2 is FQGNSA in the germline V gene. This CDR3 is built from 14 residues. The CDR3 reads CASSTRGSYNEQFF. CDR3 DNA sequence: TGTGCCAGCTCCACTAGGGGTTCCTACAATGAGCAGTTCTTC.

The J gene is TRBJ2-1, the V gene TRBV20-1; 7 bases match TRBD1. Per the germline V gene, CDR1 is DFQATT and CDR2 is SNEGSKA (reference sequence). This CDR3 is built from 16 residues. V trimming: 4 bases; J trimming: 2 bases; junction bases outside the gene matches: 11. Here the CDR3 DNA reads TGCAGTGCTAAAGGCCCCAGGACAGGAACCTACAATGAGCAGTTCTTC. This gives the protein CSAKGPRTGTYNEQFF.

The V gene is TRBV27, the J gene TRBJ2-7; tentatively, D is TRBD1 (6 bases). This CDR3 region has 15 residues. Per germline, CDR1 MNHEY and CDR2 SMNVEV (reference sequence). Between the trimmed V and J ends, which lost 6 bases and 2 bases, there was a span of 17 bases. CDR3 amino acids: CASSTPTGRPYEQYF. The CDR3 DNA is TGTGCCAGCAGCACACCGACAGGACGACCCTACGAGCAGTACTTC.

This clonotype was counted a few times. The chain joins TRBV28 to TRBJ2-7; no firm D call. The V and J ends lost 6 bases and 5 bases respectively, with 5 bases between them. The CDR3 loop spans 10 amino acids. Germline CDR1 reads MDHEN; CDR2 reads SYDVKM. CDR3 sequence (DNA): TGTGCCAGCAGCGTCGACGAGCAGTACTTC. Translating it yields CASSVDEQYF.

This clonotype was counted many times. The rearrangement uses TRBV5-1 and TRBJ2-3, with D hard to call. This CDR3 is built from 16 residues. The V end was cut by 0 bases, the J end by 2 bases, with 13 bases between. In germline, CDR1 is SGHRS, CDR2 YFSETQ. This CDR3 is CASSLEGRSSTDTQYF. The CDR3 DNA reads as TGCGCCAGCAGCTTGGAAGGACGCAGTTCCACAGATACGCAGTATTTT.

The V and J genes are TRBV5-1 and TRBJ1-6; 8 positions agree with TRBD1. J gave up 14 bases and V 4 bases, and 14 bases lay outside the gene matches. CDR1 SGHRS and CDR2 YFSETQ come from the germline V gene. The CDR3 loop spans 15 amino acids. The CDR3 sequence is CASSATGTGVQALHF. The CDR3 DNA is TGCGCCAGCAGCGCCACCGGGACAGGAGTTCAGGCCCTCCACTTT.

This clonotype was picked up many times. V is TRBV20-1 and J is TRBJ2-3; 8 bases match TRBD2. In germline, CDR1 is DFQATT, CDR2 SNEGSKA (reference sequence). Trimming at V came to 3 bases and at J to 4 bases, leaving 12 bases not matched to a gene. The CDR3 is 16 amino acids. Here the CDR3 reads CSASPSSGRRSDTQYF. The CDR3 nucleotides are TGCAGTGCTAGTCCTTCCAGCGGGAGACGGTCAGATACGCAGTATTTT.

This clonotype was seen many times. The genes are TRBV28 and TRBJ2-7; TRBD2 aligns across 9 bases. The germline gives CDR1 MDHEN, CDR2 SYDVKM. The V and J ends lost 6 bases and 2 bases, in that order; junction bases with no gene match: 5. The CDR3 length is 14 residues. This CDR3 is CASSGPSGTYEQYF. The CDR3 DNA sequence: TGTGCCAGCAGCGGACCTAGCGGGACCTACGAGCAGTACTTC.

This clonotype was recorded a few times. This chain links TRBV29-1 with TRBJ2-2; maybe TRBD1 (5 bases). Germline V lookup: CDR1 SQVTM, CDR2 ANQGSEA. The V gene lost 4 bases and the J gene lost 2 bases, with 14 bases spanning the gap. This CDR3 is 15 amino acids long. CDR3 residues: CSVGFGQGNTGELFF. DNA for the CDR3: TGCAGCGTTGGGTTCGGTCAGGGAAACACCGGGGAGCTGTTTTTT.

This clonotype has more than one count but fewer than ten. The chain uses TRBV28 and TRBJ2-7; maybe TRBD1 (5 bases). The CDR3 runs 12 residues. Germline values: CDR1 MDHEN, CDR2 SYDVKM. Trimming removed 8 bases from V and 3 bases from J, with 11 bases in between. The CDR3 DNA sequence: TGTGCCAGCTTTGCCAGGGTCTACGAGCAGTACTTC. This codes for CASFARVYEQYF.

This clonotype has at least ten counts. The chain is built from TRBV29-1 and TRBJ2-2, with a possible D match to TRBD1 (6 bases). V lost 6 bases to trimming and J lost 6 bases, with 17 bases between them. Looked up from germline, CDR1 is SQVTM and CDR2 is ANQGSEA. The CDR3 has 14 residues. The CDR3 coding sequence is TGCAGCGTGGGTACAGGGAATAGTGCCGGGGAGCTGTTTTTT. It translates to CSVGTGNSAGELFF.

In this sample, this clonotype turned up many times. The V call is TRBV28, the J call TRBJ2-2; D unclear. The ends were cut back, 7 bases at V and 5 bases at J, with 5 bases in the middle. Germline V CDR1 and CDR2: MDHEN, SYDVKM. The CDR3 loop spans 11 amino acids. The chain's CDR3 is CASTFTGELFF. The CDR3 coding sequence is TGTGCCAGCACTTTTACCGGGGAGCTGTTTTTT. Filled out from reference TRBV28 and TRBJ2-2, the complete variable domain reads DVKVTQSSRYLVKRTGEKVFLECVQDMDHENMFWYRQDPGLGLRLIYFSYDVKMKEKGDIPEGYSVSREKKERFSLILESASTNQTSMYLCASTFTGELFFGEGSRLTVL.

This clonotype was found many times. The chain joins TRBV27 to TRBJ2-1; 9 bases match TRBD2. The J segment lost 8 bases and the V segment lost 6 bases, leaving 17 bases of the junction unmatched. The V gene's germline CDR1 is MNHEY and CDR2 SMNVEV (reference sequence). The CDR3 runs 17 residues. The DNA of the CDR3 is TGTGCCAGCAGCCCCACCCCTGTGGCTAGCGGGATCTATGAGCAGTTCTTC. Translation: CASSPTPVASGIYEQFF.

Comment on this clonotype: This sequence may be a read error, since a much larger clone differs from it by one base. This chain uses TRBV18 with TRBJ1-5; TRBD1 matches 8 bases. CDR1 and CDR2 (germline): KGHSH, LQKENI. The CDR3 length is 14 residues. CDR3 nucleotides: TGTGTCAGCTCACTACAGGGGGGGGATCAGCCCCAGCATTTT. Its protein is CVSSLQGGDQPQHF.

The sample holds many counts of this clonotype. This chain joins TRBV11-2 and TRBJ1-5; 7 bases match TRBD1. The V gene's germline CDR1 is SGHAT and CDR2 FQNNGV. V trimming: 1 base; J trimming: 3 bases; junction bases outside the gene matches: 6. There are 16 residues in the CDR3. The CDR3 DNA reads as TGTGCCAGCAGCTTAGGGACAGGCGGACCCAATCAGCCCCAGCATTTT. Amino acid sequence: CASSLGTGGPNQPQHF.

The table lists this clonotype with many counts. This rearrangement joins TRBV12-3 or TRBV12-4 to TRBJ1-5; TRBD1 agrees at 9 bases. This CDR3 has 15 amino acids. The J segment lost 7 bases and the V segment lost 5 bases, leaving 9 bases of the junction unmatched. CDR3 protein: CASSLTGQGWQPQHF. The CDR3 DNA reads TGTGCCAGCAGTCTCACGGGACAGGGTTGGCAGCCCCAGCATTTT.

The gene calls are TRBV20-1 and TRBJ2-6; a weak D match, TRBD1 (6 bases). This CDR3 contains 20 residues. V lost 6 bases and J lost 2, with 29 bases in between. CDR1 is DFQATT and CDR2 is SNEGSKA in the germline V gene (reference sequence). CDR3 protein: CSARRGTPQTWRTGANVLTF. In DNA, the CDR3 is TGCAGTGCAAGAAGGGGGACACCTCAAACGTGGAGAACTGGGGCCAACGTCCTGACTTTC.

This clonotype was detected ten times or more. The V gene is TRBV29-1, the J gene TRBJ2-1; a weak D match, TRBD2 (5 bases). V was clipped by 5 bases and J by 0 bases, with 8 bases between them. The germline gives CDR1 SQVTM, CDR2 ANQGSEA. CDR3 length equals 13 residues. The CDR3 reads CSVTRSSYNEQFF. CDR3 in DNA: TGCAGCGTTACTAGGTCCTCCTACAATGAGCAGTTCTTC.

This clonotype was seen repeatedly, ten times or more. The V call is TRBV5-1, the J call TRBJ2-2; TRBD2 aligns across 11 bases. The germline V gene encodes CDR1 SGHRS and CDR2 YFSETQ. The CDR3 covers 18 residues. With 4 bases clipped from V and 4 bases from J, the junction kept 12 bases outside the gene matches. The CDR3 bases are TGCGCCAGCAGCCCAACCCTCCCTAGCGGGAGGATCACCGGGGAGCTGTTTTTT. Its translation: CASSPTLPSGRITGELFF.

The table lists this clonotype with many counts. The chain employs TRBV2 and TRBJ2-4, with 8 bases aligning to TRBD1. The ends lost 2 bases at V and 3 bases at J; junction bases unmatched: 6. The germline V gene has CDR1 SNHLY and CDR2 FYNNEI. The CDR3 totals 16 residues. The CDR3 loop is CASSETDRDVKNIQYF. The CDR3 region has the DNA TGTGCCAGCAGTGAAACGGACAGGGATGTCAAAAACATTCAGTACTTC.

In this sample, this clonotype turned up many times. The chain is built from TRBV20-1 and TRBJ2-5; D unresolved. The CDR3 is 11 amino acids. Germline CDR1 DFQATT, CDR2 SNEGSKA (reference sequence). V was clipped by 6 bases and J by 5 bases, with 10 bases between them. The CDR3 loop reads CSAQDGETQYF. In DNA form, the CDR3 reads TGCAGTGCCCAGGATGGGGAGACCCAGTACTTC.

This clonotype has ten or more counts. The gene calls are TRBV7-2 and TRBJ2-4; 9 bases map to TRBD2. There are 17 residues in the CDR3. Germline loops: CDR1 SGHTA, CDR2 FQGNSA. The ends lost 5 bases at V and 0 bases at J; junction bases unmatched: 8. The CDR3 loop is CASSTPGLALAKNIQYF. The CDR3 DNA reads TGTGCCAGCAGCACCCCGGGACTAGCTCTAGCCAAAAACATTCAGTACTTC.

The CDR3 loop reads CASSPGRPPSEQYF. DNA for the CDR3: TGTGCCAGCTCACCGGGCCGTCCCCCCTCCGAGCAGTACTTC. V is TRBV18 and J is TRBJ2-7; D remains ambiguous. The V end was cut by 3 bases, the J end by 6 bases, with 15 bases between. Per the germline V gene, CDR1 is KGHSH and CDR2 is LQKENI. The CDR3 runs 14 residues.